Listed below are T cell receptor beta chains from one sample, sequenced in a study of blood T cell repertoires in COVID-19. Measured with immunoSEQ multiplex PCR; TCRdb has only the in-frame clones, and not every one. This sample carries approximately 210,000 clones, around 90% of them seen once, and the ten largest clones take approximately 1.2%. Material for sequencing was peripheral blood. The receptors were sampled from a man aged 25-45 years with acute or convalescent COVID-19. CDR3s include the opening cysteine and the closing phenylalanine or tryptophan. A D gene is named only where the DNA matches it firmly. Expanded clones get a size class; other rows say once, few or many, or leave the size out.

V gene	clone size	D gene	J gene	CDR3 protein	CDR3 DNA
TRBV25-1	-	-	TRBJ1-2	CASSAGGGYTF	TGTGCCAGCAGTGCGGGGGGCGGCTACACCTTC
TRBV5-1	-	TRBD1	TRBJ1-2	CASSRQGGANYGYTF	TGCGCCAGCTCCCGACAGGGGGGAGCTAACTATGGCTACACCTTC
TRBV30	-	-	TRBJ2-3	CAWGKKGLNTDTQYF	TGTGCCTGGGGGAAAAAGGGACTCAACACAGATACGCAGTATTTT
TRBV12-3/TRBV12-4	once	-	TRBJ1-2	CASSLNGAVGYTF	TGTGCCAGCAGTTTAAATGGGGCGGTAGGCTACACCTTC
TRBV2	-	-	TRBJ2-3	CANLGGSFTDTQYF	TGTGCCAACCTAGGGGGTAGCTTCACAGATACGCAGTATTTT
TRBV19	-	-	TRBJ1-3	CASKDRSHGNTIYF	TGTGCCAGTAAAGACAGGAGCCATGGAAACACCATATATTTT
TRBV28	-	-	TRBJ2-7	CASSAIGGIYEQYF	TGTGCCAGCAGTGCGATTGGGGGGATCTACGAGCAGTACTTC
TRBV28	-	TRBD1	TRBJ2-7	CASSSGQLHSYEQYF	TGTGCCAGCAGTTCGGGACAGTTGCACTCCTACGAGCAGTACTTC
TRBV6-5	once	-	TRBJ2-1	CASSPNPGLQFF	TGTGCCAGCAGTCCAAATCCGGGACTTCAGTTCTTC
TRBV2	-	-	TRBJ1-5	CASSLTGSNQPQHF	TGTGCCAGCAGTCTAACGGGAAGCAATCAGCCCCAGCATTTT
TRBV6-2/TRBV6-3	-	-	TRBJ2-3	CASSTVGLTTDTQYF	TGTGCCAGCAGTACTGTCGGTCTTACCACAGATACGCAGTATTTT
TRBV3-1/TRBV3-2	-	-	TRBJ2-1	CASRHRGSYNEQFF	TGTGCCAGCAGACATAGAGGCTCCTACAATGAGCAGTTCTTC
TRBV7-8	-	TRBD2	TRBJ2-1	CASSSYIAGRINEQFF	TGTGCCAGCAGCTCCTACATAGCGGGACGAATCAATGAGCAGTTCTTC
TRBV19	-	-	TRBJ1-5	CASSISQGPYSNQPQHF	TGTGCCAGTAGTATATCCCAGGGCCCCTATAGCAATCAGCCCCAGCATTTT
TRBV4-1	-	-	TRBJ2-2	CASSQDGGAVGELFF	TGCGCCAGCAGCCAAGATGGAGGGGCTGTCGGGGAGCTGTTTTTT
TRBV11-2	-	TRBD2	TRBJ2-5	CASSPEGGRSETQYF	TGTGCCAGCAGCCCAGAGGGCGGGAGATCGGAGACCCAGTACTTC
TRBV7-9	few	TRBD1	TRBJ1-1	CASSPDRGGTEAFF	TGTGCCAGCAGCCCGGACAGGGGCGGGACTGAAGCTTTCTTT
TRBV9	-	TRBD1	TRBJ1-6	CASSAHGTGEISLHF	TGTGCCAGCAGCGCCCATGGGACAGGAGAGATTTCCCTCCACTTT
TRBV5-1	-	TRBD1	TRBJ1-3	CASSLDAGRGLSGNTIYF	TGCGCCAGCAGCTTGGATGCAGGCAGGGGGCTCTCTGGAAACACCATATATTTT
TRBV28	once	TRBD2	TRBJ2-1	CASTAQAGGGTPRVQFF	TGTGCCAGCACCGCTCAGGCGGGGGGTGGGACTCCGAGGGTGCAGTTCTTC
TRBV27	-	TRBD1	TRBJ2-7	CASSLFPGQGISYEQYF	TGTGCCAGCAGTTTATTTCCGGGACAGGGGATTTCCTACGAGCAGTACTTC
TRBV2	once	TRBD2	TRBJ2-1	CASSGGGPGEQFF	TGTGCCAGCAGTGGCGGGGGGCCCGGTGAGCAGTTCTTC
TRBV13	-	TRBD2	TRBJ2-7	CASSGAGSIGEQYF	TGCGCCAGCTCGGGAGCGGGGTCCATCGGGGAGCAGTACTTC
TRBV11-3	-	-	TRBJ2-6	CASSPGTGANVLTF	TGTGCCAGCAGCCCCGGGACTGGGGCCAACGTCCTGACTTTC
TRBV11-2	-	-	TRBJ1-2	CASSLDGTNGYTF	TGTGCCAGCAGCTTAGATGGGACAAATGGCTACACCTTC
TRBV30	-	-	TRBJ2-7	CAWSRDAGSEQYF	TGTGCCTGGAGTCGTGATGCGGGTTCCGAGCAGTACTTC
TRBV5-1	-	TRBD1	TRBJ1-2	CASSLVRDRGQFGYGYTF	TGCGCCAGCAGCTTGGTAAGGGACAGGGGGCAATTTGGCTATGGCTACACCTTC
TRBV5-1	-	-	TRBJ2-7	CASSPGGFGQGIGYEQYF	TGCGCCAGCAGCCCGGGGGGGTTTGGACAGGGGATCGGATACGAGCAGTACTTC
TRBV13	-	-	TRBJ2-7	CASSLRQGPYEQYF	TGTGCCAGCAGCTTACGGCAGGGCCCCTACGAGCAGTACTTC
TRBV5-1	-	-	TRBJ1-1	CASSVTVGNTEAFF	TGCGCCAGCAGCGTTACAGTGGGGAACACTGAAGCTTTCTTT
TRBV28	-	-	TRBJ2-3	CASSLQTYSLKRTDTQYF	TGTGCCAGCAGTTTACAGACCTATTCTCTTAAGAGGACAGATACGCAGTATTTT
TRBV28	-	-	TRBJ1-1	CASTMRDGAFF	TGTGCCAGCACCATGCGGGACGGAGCTTTCTTT
TRBV7-3	-	-	TRBJ1-6	CASSLRGGSYNSPLHF	TGTGCCAGCAGCTTACGCGGGGGCTCCTATAATTCACCCCTCCACTTT
TRBV5-1	-	-	TRBJ1-5	CASSPDGQSNQPQHF	TGCGCCAGCAGCCCGGATGGACAGTCCAATCAGCCCCAGCATTTT
TRBV7-2	-	TRBD2	TRBJ2-3	CASSQPRGGKDTQYF	TGTGCCAGCAGCCAACCGCGGGGGGGCAAGGATACGCAGTATTTT
TRBV28	once	-	TRBJ2-3	CASSLTGSTDTQYF	TGTGCCAGCAGTTTAACAGGGAGCACAGATACGCAGTATTTT
TRBV19	-	-	TRBJ1-1	CASSFESGRSEAFF	TGTGCCAGTAGTTTCGAATCGGGGAGGTCTGAAGCTTTCTTT
TRBV29-1	-	-	TRBJ1-3	CSVERDSGNTIYF	TGCAGCGTTGAACGGGACTCTGGAAACACCATATATTTT
TRBV7-3	-	TRBD1	TRBJ1-2	CASSPGQGLYGYTF	TGTGCCAGCAGTCCAGGACAGGGATTGTATGGCTACACCTTC
TRBV5-5	-	-	TRBJ2-2	CASRSRSNTGELFF	TGTGCCAGCAGATCTAGATCCAACACCGGGGAGCTGTTTTTT
TRBV27	-	TRBD1	TRBJ2-7	CASRGQGGAYEQYF	TGTGCCAGCAGGGGACAGGGGGGTGCCTACGAGCAGTACTTC
TRBV3-1/TRBV3-2	-	-	TRBJ2-2	CASSIAFTGELFF	TGTGCCAGCAGTATAGCGTTCACCGGGGAGCTGTTTTTT
TRBV7-9	-	TRBD2	TRBJ2-1	CASSFEGGPYNEQFF	TGTGCCAGCAGCTTCGAGGGAGGGCCCTACAATGAGCAGTTCTTC
TRBV18	-	-	TRBJ2-7	CASSPLGGVSSYEQYF	TGTGCCAGCTCACCACTCGGAGGGGTCTCGTCCTACGAGCAGTACTTC
TRBV6-1	-	TRBD2	TRBJ2-1	CASSEASGISNEQFF	TGTGCCAGCAGTGAGGCCAGCGGGATTAGTAATGAGCAGTTCTTC
TRBV5-4	few	TRBD2	TRBJ2-7	CASSSRREGEQYF	TGTGCCAGCAGCTCCCGTAGGGAGGGCGAGCAGTACTTC
TRBV13	-	-	TRBJ2-7	CASSLGGSLASYEQYF	TGTGCCAGCAGCTTAGGCGGGAGTCTCGCCTCCTACGAGCAGTACTTC
TRBV5-4	-	TRBD1	TRBJ2-3	CASSLRGQGLDTQYF	TGTGCCAGCAGCTTGAGAGGACAGGGACTTGATACGCAGTATTTT
TRBV28	-	TRBD1	TRBJ2-5	CASSFRGTGGTQYF	TGTGCCAGCAGTTTTAGGGGAACAGGGGGGACCCAGTACTTC
TRBV20-1	few	TRBD2	TRBJ2-1	CSASRQENLAGIINEQFF	TGCAGTGCTAGTCGACAGGAGAACCTAGCGGGGATAATTAATGAGCAGTTCTTC
TRBV28	-	-	TRBJ1-2	CASLVTGRGVSDYTF	TGTGCCAGCTTAGTAACCGGGAGAGGGGTTTCCGACTACACCTTC
TRBV5-4	-	TRBD2	TRBJ2-3	CASSSRLAGDTQYF	TGTGCCAGCAGCTCCCGACTAGCAGGGGATACGCAGTATTTT